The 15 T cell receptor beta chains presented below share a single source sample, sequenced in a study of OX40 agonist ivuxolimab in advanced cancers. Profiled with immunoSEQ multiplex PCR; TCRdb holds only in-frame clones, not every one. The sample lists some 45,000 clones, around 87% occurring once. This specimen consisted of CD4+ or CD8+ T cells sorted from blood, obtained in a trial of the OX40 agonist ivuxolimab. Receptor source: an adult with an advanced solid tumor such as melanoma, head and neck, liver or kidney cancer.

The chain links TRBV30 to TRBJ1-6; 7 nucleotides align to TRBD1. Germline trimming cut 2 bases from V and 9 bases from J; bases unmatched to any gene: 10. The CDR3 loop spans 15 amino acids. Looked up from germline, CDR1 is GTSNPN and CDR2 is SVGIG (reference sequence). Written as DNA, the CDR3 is TGTGCCTGGAGTCAACTGACAGGGACCTTTTCACCCCTCCACTTT. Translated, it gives CAWSQLTGTFSPLHF.

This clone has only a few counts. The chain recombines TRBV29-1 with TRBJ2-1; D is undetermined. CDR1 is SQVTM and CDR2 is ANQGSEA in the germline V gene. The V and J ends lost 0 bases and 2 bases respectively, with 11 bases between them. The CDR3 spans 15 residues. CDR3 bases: TGCAGCGTTGAAGATCTATACGGTCCCTACAATGAGCAGTTCTTC. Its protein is CSVEDLYGPYNEQFF.

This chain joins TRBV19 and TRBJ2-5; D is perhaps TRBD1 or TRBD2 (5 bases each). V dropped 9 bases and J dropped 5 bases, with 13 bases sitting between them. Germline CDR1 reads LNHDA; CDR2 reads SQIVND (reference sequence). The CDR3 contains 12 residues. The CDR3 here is CARATGHETQYF. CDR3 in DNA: TGTGCCAGGGCGACGGGGCACGAGACCCAGTACTTC.

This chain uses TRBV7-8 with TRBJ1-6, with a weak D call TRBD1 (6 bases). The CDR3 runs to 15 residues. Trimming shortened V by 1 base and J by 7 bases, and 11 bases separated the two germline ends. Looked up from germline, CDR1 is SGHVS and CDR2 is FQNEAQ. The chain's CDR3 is CASSLGRGHNSPLHF. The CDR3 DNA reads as TGTGCCAGCAGCTTAGGGCGGGGACACAATTCACCCCTCCACTTT.

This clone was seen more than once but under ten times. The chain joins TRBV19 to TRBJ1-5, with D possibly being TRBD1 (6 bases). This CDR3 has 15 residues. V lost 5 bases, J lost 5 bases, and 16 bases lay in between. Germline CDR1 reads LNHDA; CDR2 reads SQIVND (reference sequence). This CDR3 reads CASSQTGTPDQPQHF. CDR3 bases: TGTGCCAGTAGTCAGACCGGGACACCCGATCAGCCCCAGCATTTT.

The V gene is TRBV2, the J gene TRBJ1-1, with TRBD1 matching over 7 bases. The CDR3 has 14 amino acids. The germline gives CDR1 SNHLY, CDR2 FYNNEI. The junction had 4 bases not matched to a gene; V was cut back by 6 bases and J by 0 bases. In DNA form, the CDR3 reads TGTGCCAGCAGGGGACAGCCTATGAACACTGAAGCTTTCTTT. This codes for CASRGQPMNTEAFF.

The CDR3 sequence: CASSRERSVTGELFF. The CDR3 DNA reads as TGTGCCAGCAGTCGAGAGAGGTCGGTCACCGGGGAGCTGTTTTTT. The rearrangement links TRBV2 to TRBJ2-2, with unresolved D. The V gene lost 5 bases and the J gene lost 4 bases, with 14 bases spanning the gap. The CDR3 extends over 15 amino acids. CDR1 and CDR2 from the germline V gene are SNHLY and FYNNEI.

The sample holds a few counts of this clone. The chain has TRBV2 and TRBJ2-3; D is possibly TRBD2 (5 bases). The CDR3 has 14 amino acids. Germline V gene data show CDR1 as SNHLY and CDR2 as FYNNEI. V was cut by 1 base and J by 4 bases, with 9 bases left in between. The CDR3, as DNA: TGTGCCAGCAGTGAAGTGTGGAGGTCAGATACGCAGTATTTT. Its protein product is CASSEVWRSDTQYF.

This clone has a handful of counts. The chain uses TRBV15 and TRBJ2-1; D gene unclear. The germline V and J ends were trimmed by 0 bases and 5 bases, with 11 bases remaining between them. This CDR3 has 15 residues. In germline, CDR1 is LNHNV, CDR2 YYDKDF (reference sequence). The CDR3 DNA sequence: TGTGCCACCAGCAGAGATCGTGAAGGTAACAATGAGCAGTTCTTC. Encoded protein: CATSRDREGNNEQFF.

CDR3 region: CASRSLAGSPNEQFF. As DNA, the CDR3 is TGTGCAAGTCGCTCCCTAGCGGGAAGCCCCAATGAGCAGTTCTTC. The gene calls are TRBV12-2 and TRBJ2-1; the table calls TRBD2, which could not be checked here. TRBV12-2 is deemed a pseudogene. The CDR3 loop spans 15 amino acids.

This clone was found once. The CDR3 loop is CASSEFGGANPNEKLFF. The CDR3 DNA sequence: TGTGCCAGCAGTGAATTTGGGGGGGCAAACCCTAATGAAAAACTGTTTTTT. The rearrangement joins TRBV25-1 to TRBJ1-4, with a possible D match to TRBD1 (6 bases). The V end was cut by 1 base, the J end by 3 bases, with 15 bases between. Germline-derived CDR1 and CDR2 are MGHDK and SYGVNS. CDR3 length equals 17 residues.

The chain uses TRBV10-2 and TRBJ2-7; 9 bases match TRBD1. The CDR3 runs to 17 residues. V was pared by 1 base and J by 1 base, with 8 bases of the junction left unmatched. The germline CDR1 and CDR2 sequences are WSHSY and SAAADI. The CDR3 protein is CASSEFGVGTGSYEQYF. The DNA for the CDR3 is TGCGCCAGCAGTGAGTTCGGAGTAGGGACAGGGTCCTACGAGCAGTACTTC.

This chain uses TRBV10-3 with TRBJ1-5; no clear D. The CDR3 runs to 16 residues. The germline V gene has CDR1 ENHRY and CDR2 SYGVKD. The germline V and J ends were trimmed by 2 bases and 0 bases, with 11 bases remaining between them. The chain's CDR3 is CAISEKGDYSNQPQHF. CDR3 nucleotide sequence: TGTGCCATCAGTGAGAAAGGAGATTATAGCAATCAGCCCCAGCATTTT.

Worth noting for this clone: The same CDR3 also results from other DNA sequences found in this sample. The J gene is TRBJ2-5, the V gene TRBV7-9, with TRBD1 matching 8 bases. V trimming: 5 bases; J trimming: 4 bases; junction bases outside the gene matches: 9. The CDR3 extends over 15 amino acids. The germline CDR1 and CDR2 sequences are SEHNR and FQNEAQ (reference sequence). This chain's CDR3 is CASSPGQGLGETQYF. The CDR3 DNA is TGTGCCAGCAGCCCCGGACAGGGTCTGGGAGAGACCCAGTACTTC.

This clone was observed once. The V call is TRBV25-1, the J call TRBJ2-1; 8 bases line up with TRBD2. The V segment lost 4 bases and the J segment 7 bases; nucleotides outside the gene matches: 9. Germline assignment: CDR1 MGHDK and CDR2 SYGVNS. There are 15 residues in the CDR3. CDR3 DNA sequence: TGTGCCAGCAGTGGCAGACTAGCGCACCTTAATGAGCAGTTCTTC. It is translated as CASSGRLAHLNEQFF.